This T cell receptor (beta chain) was captured in a study of T cell clonality in common variable immunodeficiency. Whole-study results and caveats: Reportedly, TCR beta sequences from common variable immunodeficiency showed fewer deletions and N-nucleotide insertions. CVID subjects shared fewer TCRbeta clones than healthy controls did. The cause of increased CVID clonality remains unclear without subpopulation sequencing.

This clone was detected ten times or more. No antigen is known for it. The sequence runs out 3 residues before the end of the CDR3; the remainder is reconstructed from the germline J gene. The table came from immunoSEQ multiplex PCR; TCRdb's copy has only in-frame clones and leaves some out. The sample counts tens of thousands of clones, none seen once; the ten largest own 1.7%. This CDR3 has 14 amino acids. V lost 3 bases and J 0 bases, leaving 6 bases between the germline ends. Germline CDR1 and CDR2: KGHSH and LQKENI. The material sequenced was peripheral blood mononuclear cells. This TCR was recovered from a person aged 18 to 75 in good health. The rearrangement joins TRBV18 to TRBJ1-5; D is ambiguous. The sequenced CDR3 bases are TGTGCCAGCTCACCCCGACTTAGCAATCAGCCC. Translated: CASSPRLSNQP. The whole CDR3 protein reads CASSPRLSNQPQHF.